The 11 T cell receptor beta chains presented below share a single source sample, sequenced in a study of cytomegalovirus exposure and HLA in healthy donors. The study ran its PCR with 60 Vbeta and 13 Jbeta primers. Clones were read by immunoSEQ multiplex PCR, and TCRdb kept only the in-frame ones, dropping some. This sample carries approximately 70,000 clones, approximately 70% of them seen once, and the ten largest clones take approximately 14%. The sequenced material came from PBMCs. Receptors originate from a male donor in good health and CMV-seropositive.

The chain links TRBV6-1 to TRBJ1-1; 9 bases line up with TRBD1. The length of the CDR3 is 14 residues. CDR1 and CDR2 from the germline V gene are MNHNS and SASEGT. The V and J ends lost 4 bases and 2 bases, in that order; junction bases with no gene match: 2. The CDR3 nucleotides read TGTGCCAGCAGTGGGGGACAGGGTAACACTGAAGCTTTCTTT. Its protein product is CASSGGQGNTEAFF.

The chain employs TRBV10-2 and TRBJ2-5; 7 positions match TRBD1. CDR1 is WSHSY and CDR2 is SAAADI in the germline V gene. Trimming at V came to 3 bases and at J to 5 bases, leaving 6 bases not matched to a gene. The CDR3 covers 14 residues. CDR3 amino acids: CASSDPHRGETQYF. In DNA form, the CDR3 reads TGCGCCAGCAGTGACCCCCACAGGGGTGAGACCCAGTACTTC.

The chain is built from TRBV7-2 and TRBJ2-7, with 10 positions matching TRBD2. From germline, CDR1 is SGHTA and CDR2 FQGNSA. There are 16 residues in the CDR3. J was trimmed by 2 bases and V by 4 bases; bases with no gene match: 8. In nucleotides, the CDR3 is TGTGCCAGCAGCTCCCCCAGCGGGGGGGCCCCCTACGAGCAGTACTTC. As protein: CASSSPSGGAPYEQYF. The full variable domain, rest sourced from reference TRBV7-2 and TRBJ2-7, is GAGVSQSPSNKVTEKGKDVELRCDPISGHTALYWYRQSLGQGLEFLIYFQGNSAPDKSGLPSDRFSAERTGGSVSTLTIQRTQQEDSAVYLCASSSPSGGAPYEQYFGPGTRLTVT.

This clone appeared a few times. The gene calls are TRBV7-8 and TRBJ1-3, with 10 positions matching TRBD1. The CDR3 runs 16 residues. CDR1 is SGHVS and CDR2 is FQNEAQ in the germline V gene. V trimming: 5 bases; J trimming: 4 bases; junction bases outside the gene matches: 8. CDR3 bases: TGTGCCAGCAGCATGACAGGGGGCGCGGAGGGAAACACCATATATTTT. Translation: CASSMTGGAEGNTIYF.

The chain joins TRBV30 to TRBJ1-5, with D tentatively TRBD1 (6 bases). V shed 1 base and J shed 7 bases, with 11 bases lying between them. Germline CDR1 GTSNPN, CDR2 SVGIG (reference sequence). This CDR3 comprises 13 residues. The CDR3 nucleotides read TGTGCCTGGAGTGGGGGCGGGGGCCAGCCCCAGCATTTT. Protein sequence: CAWSGGGGQPQHF.

The chain links TRBV27 to TRBJ2-3; TRBD2 might be the D (6 bases). Germline V gene data show CDR1 as MNHEY and CDR2 as SMNVEV (reference sequence). V lost 2 bases, J lost 0 bases, and 9 bases lay in between. This CDR3 is 15 amino acids long. The CDR3: CASSLGGSSTDTQYF. CDR3 sequence (DNA): TGTGCCAGCAGTTTAGGGGGGTCTAGCACAGATACGCAGTATTTT.

The rearrangement uses TRBV29-1 and TRBJ2-2; TRBD2 matches at 11 bases. The germline V gene encodes CDR1 SQVTM and CDR2 ANQGSEA. Trimming at V came to 8 bases and at J to 4 bases, leaving 6 bases not matched to a gene. The CDR3 consists of 14 residues. CDR3 loop: CSTAGTSGTGELFF. The CDR3 nucleotides read TGCAGCACGGCTGGGACTAGCGGCACCGGGGAGCTGTTTTTT.

The DNA of the CDR3 is TGTGCCAGCAGCTTAGTTCCGGCGGACTCCTACGAGCAGTACTTC. The encoded protein is CASSLVPADSYEQYF. The chain combines TRBV7-9 with TRBJ2-7; no definite D call. The ends were cut back, 1 base at V and 0 bases at J, with 10 bases in the middle. Germline CDR1 is SEHNR and CDR2 is FQNEAQ (reference sequence). This CDR3 contains 15 residues.

CDR3 bases: TGTGCCAGCAGCCACCCCACGACAGGGGGCTGGGGTCAGCCCCAGCATTTT. Translating gives CASSHPTTGGWGQPQHF. V gene TRBV11-3 combines with J gene TRBJ1-5; TRBD1 aligns across 10 bases. Looked up from germline, CDR1 is SGHNT and CDR2 is YENEEA. This CDR3 comprises 17 residues. V lost 5 bases and J lost 6; bases outside the gene matches: 13.

The V and J genes are TRBV6-1 and TRBJ2-7; 8 bases match TRBD2. V lost 7 bases and J lost 2; bases outside the gene matches: 7. The CDR3 is made up of 14 amino acids. CDR1 MNHNS and CDR2 SASEGT come from the germline V gene. In DNA form, the CDR3 reads TGTGCCAGCAAGTCGGGGGGGAACCCCTACGAGCAGTACTTC. It is translated as CASKSGGNPYEQYF.

The rearrangement links TRBV11-2 to TRBJ2-7; D is perhaps TRBD2 (5 bases). Trimming took 4 bases from V and 3 from J, leaving 19 bases between them. There are 16 residues in the CDR3. In germline, CDR1 is SGHAT, CDR2 FQNNGV. This CDR3 reads CASSYGSGPRRYEQYF. DNA of the CDR3: TGTGCCAGCAGCTACGGAAGCGGACCTCGGCGCTACGAGCAGTACTTC. Combining the CDR3 with reference TRBV11-2 and TRBJ2-7 gives the whole variable domain EAGVAQSPRYKIIEKRQSVAFWCNPISGHATLYWYQQILGQGPKLLIQFQNNGVVDDSQLPKDRFSAERLKGVDSTLKIQPAKLEDSAVYLCASSYGSGPRRYEQYFGPGTRLTVT.